A single sample gave rise to the 31 T cell receptor beta chains below, sequenced in a study of Graves' ophthalmopathy and Graves' hyperthyroidism. TCR beta CDR3 regions were amplified from RNA transcripts. HTBI primers served in a first-round RT-PCR, which a second-round multiplex PCR followed. TCRdb reprocessed the multiplex PCR reads with MiXCR, giving one entry per CDR3 protein. The sample contains some 360,000 distinct CDR3 sequences, approximately 17% of which appear only once. Sequencing was carried out using peripheral blood. The receptor set was obtained from an adult woman with stable Graves' hyperthyroidism.

In this sample, this clonotype turned up many times. The chain links TRBV4-1 to TRBJ2-2; no firm D call. Trimming shortened V by 1 base and J by 6 bases, and 15 bases separated the two germline ends. The germline V gene has CDR1 MGHRA and CDR2 YSYEKL. This CDR3 is 16 amino acids long. Written as DNA, the CDR3 is TGCGCCAGCAGCCAAGGCCTAGGGTCGATCCCCGGGGAGCTGTTTTTT. It is translated as CASSQGLGSIPGELFF.

Ten or more counts support this clonotype. Relative to the germline gene, one junction end is altered; a read error may explain this. The rearrangement links TRBV27 to TRBJ2-7, with TRBD2 matching 13 bases. Germline V CDR1 and CDR2: MNHEY, SMNVEV (reference sequence). CDR3 length equals 12 residues. The CDR3 nucleotides are TGTGCCAGCAGTCTGGGACTAGCGGGACAGGCTTTC. This encodes CASSLGLAGQAF.

Remarks on this clonotype: A much larger clone lies a single base off, so this may be a read error. This chain joins TRBV12-3 or TRBV12-4 and TRBJ2-7, with unresolved D. Trimming removed 2 bases at V and 6 bases at J, with 14 bases between. This CDR3 comprises 14 residues. The CDR3, as DNA: TGTGCCAGCAGTTTAATCCTGGGAATCTGCGAGCAGTACTTC. It translates to CASSLILGICEQYF.

This clonotype was counted a few times. This chain connects TRBV18 to TRBJ2-5; D could derive from TRBD1 or TRBD2 (6 bases each). The CDR3 is made up of 15 amino acids. The V gene's germline CDR1 is KGHSH and CDR2 LQKENI. The V end was cut by 1 base, the J end by 5 bases, with 14 bases between. This CDR3 is CASSPLSGATETQYF. The CDR3 bases are TGTGCCAGCTCACCACTCTCGGGGGCTACGGAGACCCAGTACTTC.

This clonotype was counted at least ten times. The V gene is TRBV28, the J gene TRBJ2-2; TRBD1 aligns across 7 bases. Germline-derived CDR1 and CDR2 are MDHEN and SYDVKM. The CDR3 is 12 amino acids. Unmatched junction bases numbered 5, after V lost 11 bases and J lost 5 bases. The CDR3 bases are TGTGCCGGACAACAGGGGACCGGGGAGCTGTTTTTT. It translates to CAGQQGTGELFF. The variable domain in full, completed from reference TRBV28 and TRBJ2-2, reads DVKVTQSSRYLVKRTGEKVFLECVQDMDHENMFWYRQDPGLGLRLIYFSYDVKMKEKGDIPEGYSVSREKKERFSLILESASTNQTSMYLCAGQQGTGELFFGEGSRLTVL.

This clonotype was seen at least ten times. V is TRBV24-1 and J is TRBJ2-5, with D hard to call. The V end lost 3 bases, the J end lost 4 bases, and 14 bases lay between the germline ends. CDR1 KGHDR and CDR2 SFDVKD come from the germline V gene. CDR3 length: 15 residues. The DNA for the CDR3 is TGTGCCACCAGTGATCCCGGCCCCTCTTCAGAGACCCAGTACTTC. Translating gives CATSDPGPSSETQYF.

About this clonotype itself: This may stem from a read error, because a much larger clone lies one nucleotide away. The rearrangement uses TRBV5-6 and TRBJ2-5, with 9 positions matching TRBD1. This CDR3 contains 16 residues. Germline assignment: CDR1 SGHDT and CDR2 YYEEEE. The CDR3 sequence is CASSAVPGQGPETEYF. DNA of the CDR3: TGTGCCAGCAGCGCCGTCCCGGGACAGGGTCCGGAGACCGAGTACTTC.

In its sample, this clonotype was seen many times. The rearrangement uses TRBV5-1 and TRBJ2-3; D gene uncertain. In germline, CDR1 is SGHRS, CDR2 YFSETQ. Trimming pared 0 bases from V and 2 bases from J, leaving 4 bases between. This CDR3 is 13 amino acids long. The chain's CDR3 is CASSLVSTDTQYF. The CDR3 nucleotides are TGCGCCAGCAGCTTGGTGTCCACAGATACGCAGTATTTT.

This clonotype was detected ten times or more. The J gene is TRBJ2-7, the V gene TRBV5-1; D is undetermined. V gave up 1 base and J gave up 2 bases, with 7 bases separating them. CDR1 and CDR2 (germline): SGHRS, YFSETQ. CDR3 length equals 13 residues. The CDR3 DNA sequence: TGCGCCAGCAGCTTGCAGGTACCCTACGAGCAGTACTTC. This encodes CASSLQVPYEQYF.

This clonotype has at least ten counts. V usage is TRBV12-3 or TRBV12-4 and J usage is TRBJ1-1; no reliable D call. The CDR3 sequence is 15 residues long. Between the trimmed V and J ends, which lost 1 base and 0 bases, there was a span of 9 bases. CDR3: CASSLGNNLNTEAFF. The CDR3, as DNA: TGTGCCAGCAGTTTAGGGAACAATTTGAACACTGAAGCTTTCTTT.

This clonotype came up many times. The chain combines TRBV3-1 with TRBJ1-2, with a tentative D call TRBD1 (6 bases). Trimming left V 4 bases short and J 8 bases short, with 11 bases between. The CDR3 length is 12 residues. CDR1 is LGHDT, CDR2 YNNKEL, per germline (reference sequence). In DNA, the CDR3 is TGTGCCAGCAGCCTGCACAGGGAGGGCTACACCTTC. This codes for CASSLHREGYTF.

This rearrangement joins TRBV6-9 to TRBJ2-5, with 8 bases matching TRBD1. V dropped 10 bases and J dropped 5; count of bases not matched to a gene: 12. Germline CDR1 and CDR2: MNHGY and SVAAGI. This CDR3 is 14 amino acids long. The CDR3 reads CATLGQGSRETQYF. As DNA, the CDR3 is TGTGCCACCCTCGGACAGGGCTCGAGGGAGACCCAGTACTTC.

The table lists this clonotype with a few counts. The chain joins TRBV4-1 to TRBJ2-6; D assignment may be TRBD1 or TRBD2 (5 bases each). Per the germline V gene, CDR1 is MGHRA and CDR2 is YSYEKL. Trimming took 3 bases from V and 4 from J, leaving 13 bases between them. CDR3 length: 16 amino acids. CDR3 DNA sequence: TGCGCCAGCAGCCAGGTGGCAGGGAGCGGGGCCAACGTCCTGACTTTC. This gives the protein CASSQVAGSGANVLTF.

The rearrangement joins TRBV5-1 to TRBJ1-1; D unresolved. This CDR3 has 15 residues. The V gene lost 0 bases and the J gene lost 6 bases, with 15 bases spanning the gap. Germline loops: CDR1 SGHRS, CDR2 YFSETQ. The CDR3: CASSLAGPGRSEAFF. In nucleotides, the CDR3 is TGCGCCAGCAGCTTGGCAGGCCCCGGGAGGTCTGAAGCTTTCTTT.

This clonotype has at least ten counts. V gene TRBV25-1 combines with J gene TRBJ1-2; no clear D gene. The V end was cut by 4 bases, the J end by 3 bases, with 6 bases between. Germline lookup yields CDR1 MGHDK and CDR2 SYGVNS. The CDR3 extends over 12 amino acids. The CDR3 region is CASSGGYYGYTF. The CDR3 DNA reads as TGTGCCAGCAGTGGGGGATACTATGGCTACACCTTC.

The V gene is TRBV3-1, the J gene TRBJ2-5; no definite D call. The V gene's germline CDR1 is LGHDT and CDR2 YNNKEL (reference sequence). The CDR3 length is 14 residues. V was trimmed by 3 bases and J by 7 bases, leaving 15 bases between them. The CDR3 nucleotides are TGTGCCAGCAGCCACCAAGAGGCCCCAGGGACCCAGTACTTC. Translating gives CASSHQEAPGTQYF.

Comment on this clonotype: With a much larger clone just one base away, this may be a read error. The rearrangement links TRBV7-3 to TRBJ2-4; D remains unclear. V was clipped by 5 bases and J by 8 bases, with 19 bases between them. CDR1 and CDR2 from the germline V gene are SGHTA and FQGTGA. The CDR3 sequence is 15 residues long. The CDR3 protein is CASSREENGRDIQYF. CDR3 in DNA: TGTGCCAGCAGCAGAGAGGAAAACGGAAGGGACATTCAGTACTTC.

This rearrangement joins TRBV12-3 or TRBV12-4 to TRBJ1-5; D is undetermined. V was trimmed by 1 base and J by 7 bases, leaving 8 bases between them. This CDR3 is built from 13 residues. CDR3 sequence reads: CASSLDSRQPQHF. CDR3 nucleotide sequence: TGTGCCAGCAGTTTAGACAGTCGCCAGCCCCAGCATTTT.

This clonotype was counted at least ten times. V is TRBV7-2 and J is TRBJ1-6; tentative D call: TRBD1 (5 bases). V was cut by 6 bases and J by 9 bases, with 24 bases left in between. The CDR3 covers 17 residues. Germline V CDR1 and CDR2: SGHTA, FQGNSA. In DNA form, the CDR3 reads TGTGCCAGCAGGTCGACCCTGGGGGAGGGGCCGTTTTCACCCCTCCACTTT. It specifies CASRSTLGEGPFSPLHF.

This clonotype has a count of ten or more. The J gene is TRBJ1-6, the V gene TRBV4-2, with 7 bases identical to TRBD1. From germline, CDR1 is LGHNA and CDR2 YNFKEQ. This CDR3 is built from 17 residues. The J segment lost 4 bases and the V segment lost 0 bases, leaving 6 bases of the junction unmatched. This CDR3 is CASSQDMGQTYNSPLHF. The CDR3 DNA sequence: TGTGCCAGCAGCCAAGATATGGGACAGACTTATAATTCACCCCTCCACTTT.

At least ten counts were recorded for this clonotype. This chain connects TRBV12-5 to TRBJ1-1, with no clear D. V dropped 0 bases and J dropped 4 bases, with 6 bases sitting between them. Germline assignment: CDR1 LGHNT and CDR2 FRNRAP. The CDR3 contains 13 residues. The CDR3 protein is CASGLVVGTEAFF. CDR3 DNA: TGTGCTAGTGGTTTGGTGGTAGGCACTGAAGCTTTCTTT.

The V gene is TRBV4-2, the J gene TRBJ2-5; TRBD1 or TRBD2 may be the D gene (5 bases each). V lost 1 base, J lost 4 bases, and 10 bases lay in between. Germline values: CDR1 LGHNA, CDR2 YNFKEQ. The CDR3 loop spans 14 amino acids. CDR3 DNA sequence: TGTGCCAGCAGCCAAGGAGTTGGGGGAGAGACCCAGTACTTC. Its translation is CASSQGVGGETQYF.

This clonotype has ten or more counts. V is TRBV2 and J is TRBJ1-2; 7 positions match TRBD1. Trimming cost V 5 bases and J 8 bases; bases outside gene matches: 5. CDR3 size: 12 residues. Germline CDR1 and CDR2: SNHLY and FYNNEI. CDR3 coding DNA: TGTGCCAGCAGTCGACAGGGTCGGGGCTACACCTTC. Translated, it gives CASSRQGRGYTF. The full variable domain, rest sourced from reference TRBV2 and TRBJ1-2, is EPEVTQTPSHQVTQMGQEVILRCVPISNHLYFYWYRQILGQKVEFLVSFYNNEISEKSEIFDDQFSVERPDGSNFTLKIRSTKLEDSAMYFCASSRQGRGYTFGSGTRLTVV.

In this sample, this clonotype turned up many times. J is TRBJ2-7 and V is TRBV10-3; 10 bases line up with TRBD1. The V gene's germline CDR1 is ENHRY and CDR2 SYGVKD. This CDR3 contains 12 residues. Losses at the gene ends were 11 bases for V and 7 bases for J; bases not matched to a gene: 8. The CDR3 DNA reads as TGTGCCCTCGGGACAGGGGAATTTGAGCAGTACTTC. As protein: CALGTGEFEQYF.

This clonotype was seen repeatedly, ten times or more. The chain has TRBV11-2 and TRBJ2-7; weak D call: TRBD1 (5 bases). The CDR3 covers 15 residues. Germline V lookup: CDR1 SGHAT, CDR2 FQNNGV. Trimming removed 2 bases at V and 1 base at J, with 12 bases between. The CDR3 spells CASSLYADISYEQYF. CDR3 bases: TGTGCCAGCAGCTTATACGCGGACATTTCCTACGAGCAGTACTTC.

This clonotype was picked up a small number of times. A clone one base away is much larger, so this may be a read error. The chain combines TRBV6-5 with TRBJ2-5, with 7 nucleotides matching TRBD1. Trimming at V came to 2 bases and at J to 2 bases, leaving 2 bases not matched to a gene. The CDR3 is 14 amino acids. From germline, CDR1 is MNHEY and CDR2 SVGAGI. The DNA for the CDR3 is TGTGCCAGCAGTTACCCGGGACAGCAAGAGACCCAGTACTTC. It translates to CASSYPGQQETQYF.

This clonotype has a count of ten or more. The V gene is TRBV7-8, the J gene TRBJ2-7; 12 positions match TRBD2. Trimming at V came to 2 bases and at J to 2 bases, leaving 10 bases not matched to a gene. This CDR3 region has 18 residues. The germline gives CDR1 SGHVS, CDR2 FQNEAQ. The CDR3 DNA reads TGTGCCAGCAGCTTACCCCGGCTTTGGACTAGCGGGACCTACGAGCAGTACTTC. It specifies CASSLPRLWTSGTYEQYF.

This chain links TRBV2 with TRBJ1-5, with D maybe TRBD1 (5 bases). V lost 11 bases, J lost 2 bases, and 13 bases lay in between. There are 13 residues in the CDR3. Germline V gives CDR1 SNHLY, CDR2 FYNNEI. CDR3 region: CAGSGGGNQPQHF. In nucleotides, the CDR3 is TGTGCCGGGTCCGGGGGAGGCAATCAGCCCCAGCATTTT.

This clonotype was counted ten times or more. A junction end diverges from the germline sequence, so it may reflect a read error. This chain links TRBV7-8 with TRBJ2-7; D remains ambiguous. The germline V gene has CDR1 SGHVS and CDR2 FQNEAQ. The CDR3 spans 17 residues. Here the CDR3 reads CASSLGLEPRSSHEQYF. The CDR3 DNA is TGTGCCAGCAGCTTAGGGTTGGAGCCCCGAAGCTCCCACGAGCAGTACTTC.

This clonotype was counted many times. The chain is built from TRBV2 and TRBJ1-5; D is unclear. The CDR3 runs 14 residues. The germline gives CDR1 SNHLY, CDR2 FYNNEI. V lost 4 bases, J lost 9 bases, and 16 bases lay in between. CDR3 in amino acids: CASSGGESRGPQHF. The CDR3 DNA is TGTGCCAGCAGTGGTGGAGAATCACGGGGGCCCCAGCATTTT.

The sample holds many counts of this clonotype. The V call is TRBV12-3 or TRBV12-4, the J call TRBJ1-5; D may be TRBD1 (5 bases). There are 14 residues in the CDR3. Between the trimmed V and J ends, which lost 4 bases and 4 bases, there was a span of 11 bases. The CDR3 spells CASSYGTPNQPQHF. For the CDR3, the DNA is TGTGCCAGCAGTTATGGGACCCCGAATCAGCCCCAGCATTTT.